The 30 T cell receptor beta chains listed next were all sequenced from one sample in a study of T cells in Graves' hyperthyroidism and ophthalmopathy. Researchers amplified the TCR beta CDR3 regions from RNA transcripts. HTBI primers were used for first-round RT-PCR of the TCR CDR3. One entry per CDR3 protein, called by TCRdb with MiXCR from the multiplex PCR reads. The sample lists about 570,000 distinct CDR3 sequences; around 46% were seen once. The specimen was peripheral blood or thyroid tissue (not recorded which). Source of these receptors: an adult woman with Graves' disease, either hyperthyroidism or ophthalmopathy (not recorded which).

This clonotype was found a few times. The gene calls are TRBV29-1 and TRBJ1-2; D is possibly TRBD1 (5 bases). The length of the CDR3 is 14 residues. Germline loops: CDR1 SQVTM, CDR2 ANQGSEA. Trimming cost V 1 base and J 6 bases, with 15 bases left between them. CDR3 region: CSVEAGYTGDGYTF. CDR3 nucleotides: TGCAGCGTTGAAGCTGGGTACACGGGGGATGGCTACACCTTC.

This clonotype showed up many times. The gene calls are TRBV24-1 and TRBJ2-7; 12 nucleotides agree with TRBD2. Losses at the gene ends were 5 bases for V and 7 bases for J; bases not matched to a gene: 11. The CDR3 runs 16 residues. CDR1 KGHDR and CDR2 SFDVKD come from the germline V gene. CDR3 bases: TGTGCCACCAGTGGGGGACTAGCGGGTACCTCGGGGGAGCAGTACTTC. Translating gives CATSGGLAGTSGEQYF.

With regard to this clonotype: A clone one base away is much larger, so this may be a read error. The chain carries TRBV4-2 and TRBJ1-6; 8 nucleotides match TRBD1. The CDR3 covers 15 residues. Germline values: CDR1 LGHNA, CDR2 YNFKEQ. Germline trimming cut 4 bases from V and 11 bases from J; bases unmatched to any gene: 10. CDR3 sequence: CASSRPGGMDPPLHF. The CDR3 bases are TGTGCCAGCAGCCGGCCAGGGGGCATGGATCCACCCCTCCACTTT.

The V call is TRBV24-1, the J call TRBJ1-1; the D gene is possibly TRBD1 (5 bases). V lost 3 bases to trimming and J lost 4 bases, with 8 bases between them. CDR1 and CDR2 (germline): KGHDR, SFDVKD. This CDR3 is 13 amino acids long. DNA for the CDR3: TGTGCCACCAGTGATCGAGGGGTCACTGAAGCTTTCTTT. Translation gives CATSDRGVTEAFF.

The CDR3 nucleotides read TGTGCCAGCAGCTTGCTGGGGGACTTCCTCTACGAGCAGTACTTC. This encodes CASSLLGDFLYEQYF. The chain couples TRBV7-6 to TRBJ2-7; tentatively, D is TRBD2 (6 bases). Deletions cut 3 bases from V and 3 bases from J, with 15 bases between. CDR3 length: 15 residues. Germline V lookup: CDR1 SGHVS, CDR2 FNYEAQ.

V usage is TRBV15 and J usage is TRBJ1-2, with 9 bases lining up with TRBD1. Per germline, CDR1 LNHNV and CDR2 YYDKDF (reference sequence). Losses at the gene ends were 1 base for V and 5 bases for J; bases not matched to a gene: 2. The CDR3 has 14 amino acids. The CDR3 region is CATSRVDRGYGYTF. CDR3 bases: TGTGCCACCAGCAGAGTGGACAGGGGTTATGGCTACACCTTC.

This clonotype was observed many times. The V gene is TRBV6-6, the J gene TRBJ1-5; 7 nucleotides align to TRBD1. V lost 6 bases and J lost 2; bases outside the gene matches: 10. CDR1 is MNHNY and CDR2 is SVGAGI in the germline V gene (reference sequence). The CDR3 totals 16 residues. The CDR3: CASSYKQGLGNQPQHF. CDR3 DNA sequence: TGTGCCAGCAGCTACAAACAGGGGTTAGGCAATCAGCCCCAGCATTTT.

The CDR3: CASSQTGSGANVLTF. CDR3 bases: TGTGCCAGCAGTCAAACAGGGTCCGGGGCCAACGTCCTGACTTTC. The chain couples TRBV28 to TRBJ2-6, with D possibly TRBD1 on 6 matching bases. Looked up from germline, CDR1 is MDHEN and CDR2 is SYDVKM. CDR3 length: 15 residues. V shed 5 bases and J shed 4 bases, with 12 bases lying between them.

This clonotype was recorded at least ten times. The chain uses TRBV6-6 and TRBJ2-5; TRBD1 or TRBD2 may be the D gene (6 bases each). Germline V gene data show CDR1 as MNHNY and CDR2 as SVGAGI (reference sequence). This CDR3 comprises 14 residues. The V and J ends lost 2 bases and 1 base respectively, with 8 bases between them. This chain's CDR3 is CASSYGGLQETQYF. The CDR3 DNA sequence: TGTGCCAGCAGTTACGGGGGGCTCCAAGAGACCCAGTACTTC.

The chain employs TRBV15 and TRBJ1-2, with 11 bases aligning to TRBD1. The CDR3 consists of 16 residues. The germline CDR1 and CDR2 sequences are LNHNV and YYDKDF (reference sequence). V shed 6 bases and J 8 bases; nucleotides not matched to a gene: 14. In DNA, the CDR3 is TGTGCCACCAGTAGGGACAGGGGGTCCTCTTTGGCCGGCTACACCTTC. Protein: CATSRDRGSSLAGYTF.

The gene calls are TRBV2 and TRBJ2-5, with D perhaps matching TRBD2 (5 bases). Trimming removed 4 bases at V and 5 bases at J, with 17 bases between. CDR1 is SNHLY and CDR2 is FYNNEI in the germline V gene. The CDR3 has 15 amino acids. The CDR3 loop reads CASSAGRARGETQYF. CDR3 coding DNA: TGTGCCAGCAGTGCCGGGCGGGCCCGGGGTGAGACCCAGTACTTC.

The J gene is TRBJ1-6, the V gene TRBV20-1, with D unclear. There are 15 residues in the CDR3. Per the germline V gene, CDR1 is DFQATT and CDR2 is SNEGSKA (reference sequence). V lost 5 bases and J lost 9, with 20 bases in between. CDR3 residues: CSAGPTSGRASPLHF. The CDR3 nucleotides read TGCAGTGCTGGACCGACTAGCGGGAGAGCTTCACCCCTCCACTTT.

The gene calls are TRBV2 and TRBJ1-6; 8 bases line up with TRBD1. CDR3 length: 14 amino acids. The V segment lost 6 bases and the J segment 3 bases; nucleotides outside the gene matches: 1. Germline CDR1 reads SNHLY; CDR2 reads FYNNEI. The CDR3 sequence is CASRTGVYNSPLHF. DNA of the CDR3: TGTGCCAGCAGGACAGGGGTCTATAATTCACCCCTCCACTTT.

Regarding this clonotype: It may be a read error: a sequence one base away is much more abundant. The rearrangement joins TRBV2 to TRBJ2-7, with D perhaps TRBD1 (5 bases). Trimming pared 4 bases from V and 4 bases from J, leaving 14 bases between. The V gene's germline CDR1 is SNHLY and CDR2 FYNNEI. CDR3 size: 14 residues. CDR3 sequence reads: CASSGTVTEYEQYF. Written as DNA, the CDR3 is TGTGCCAGCAGTGGAACCGTGACAGAGTACGAGCAGTACTTC. The entire variable domain, with the rest obtained from reference TRBV2 and TRBJ2-7, is as follows: EPEVTQTPSHQVTQMGQEVILRCVPISNHLYFYWYRQILGQKVEFLVSFYNNEISEKSEIFDDQFSVERPDGSNFTLKIRSTKLEDSAMYFCASSGTVTEYEQYFGPGTRLTVT.

The chain joins TRBV5-1 to TRBJ2-7; 9 bases line up with TRBD1. V was pared by 4 bases and J by 9 bases, with 20 bases of the junction left unmatched. The CDR3 is made up of 17 amino acids. Germline V gene sequence: CDR1 SGHRS, CDR2 YFSETQ. The CDR3 sequence is CASSPTEGTGRADTQYF. CDR3 DNA sequence: TGCGCCAGCAGCCCGACGGAGGGGACAGGGAGGGCAGATACGCAGTACTTC.

The V gene is TRBV11-2, the J gene TRBJ2-7; the D is unclear. Looked up from germline, CDR1 is SGHAT and CDR2 is FQNNGV. The germline V and J ends were trimmed by 0 bases and 10 bases, with 10 bases remaining between them. The CDR3 covers 12 residues. CDR3 region: CASSLDRTKQYF. CDR3 nucleotides: TGTGCCAGCAGCTTAGATCGTACGAAACAGTACTTC.

This clonotype was recorded at least ten times. The genes are TRBV15 and TRBJ1-6, with unresolved D. The germline V and J ends were trimmed by 3 bases and 1 base, with 13 bases remaining between them. Germline V gene lookup returns CDR1 LNHNV and CDR2 YYDKDF (reference sequence). The CDR3 runs to 17 residues. The DNA of the CDR3 is TGTGCCACCAGCAGTAGGGAGGGATCTTCCTATAATTCACCCCTCCACTTT. Encoded protein: CATSSREGSSYNSPLHF.

The chain uses TRBV19 and TRBJ1-5, with 7 bases matching TRBD1. Germline lookup yields CDR1 LNHDA and CDR2 SQIVND (reference sequence). The CDR3 has 13 amino acids. Germline trimming cut 8 bases from V and 14 bases from J; bases unmatched to any gene: 15. CDR3 sequence reads: CASSDRMVSYEHF. The CDR3 nucleotides are TGTGCCAGTTCGGACAGGATGGTGTCCTACGAGCATTTT.

This clonotype occurred many times. This chain joins TRBV14 and TRBJ2-5, with D perhaps given as TRBD1 or TRBD2 (6 bases each). Between the trimmed V and J ends, which lost 4 bases and 5 bases, there was a span of 17 bases. Germline values: CDR1 SGHDN, CDR2 FVKESK. There are 15 residues in the CDR3. In DNA, the CDR3 is TGTGCCAGCAGCCTGATGTCGGGGGCCGGTGAGACCCAGTACTTC. It translates to CASSLMSGAGETQYF.

This clonotype has a handful of counts. This CDR3 is missing its conserved last phenylalanine or tryptophan, likely due to a read error. The chain has TRBV19 and TRBJ2-6, with D tentatively TRBD2 (5 bases). Deletions cut 10 bases from V and 0 bases from J, with 10 bases between. There are 14 residues in the CDR3. Germline values: CDR1 LNHDA, CDR2 SQIVND (reference sequence). Written as DNA, the CDR3 is TGTGCCATCAGAGGGCCCTCTGGGGCCAACGTCCTGACTCTC. Translated: CAIRGPSGANVLTL.

This clonotype was counted only a few times. V is TRBV20-1 and J is TRBJ1-5; TRBD1 matches 7 bases. This CDR3 comprises 14 residues. CDR1 is DFQATT and CDR2 is SNEGSKA in the germline V gene (reference sequence). V shed 6 bases, J shed 1 base, and the junction held 6 bases outside the gene matches. The CDR3 sequence: CSALGQLSNQPQHF. The DNA for the CDR3 is TGCAGTGCCCTGGGACAGTTGAGCAATCAGCCCCAGCATTTT.

The chain carries TRBV20-1 and TRBJ2-5; D not certain. CDR3 length equals 13 residues. Germline assignment: CDR1 DFQATT and CDR2 SNEGSKA (reference sequence). The V end lost 6 bases, the J end lost 4 bases, and 15 bases lay between the germline ends. As DNA, the CDR3 is TGCAGTGCCAAAAATATCGCGGCAGAGACCCAGTACTTC. Protein sequence: CSAKNIAAETQYF.

Concerning this clonotype itself: The CDR3 carries no conserved terminal phenylalanine or tryptophan, so it likely arises from a read error. No DNA is shown, since the ends of the CDR3 on it are uncertain; the CDR3 is the one TCRdb lists. V gene TRBV29-1 combines with J gene TRBJ2-2; no check of the table's D call, TRBD1, against the DNA was made. The CDR3 is made up of 15 amino acids, end residues included. CDR1 is SQVTM, CDR2 ANQGSEA, per germline. The CDR3 reads CSVGIMGRNTGELFL.

This clonotype was seen at least ten times. The V call is TRBV13, the J call TRBJ2-7, with a weak D call TRBD2 (6 bases). V lost 2 bases to trimming and J lost 7 bases, with 15 bases between them. This CDR3 has 14 residues. Germline CDR1 PRHDT, CDR2 FYEKMQ (reference sequence). CDR3 coding DNA: TGTGCCAGCAGCTTACAACTAGCTGCCTTTGAGCAGTACTTC. Amino acids: CASSLQLAAFEQYF.

This rearrangement joins TRBV6-1 to TRBJ1-4; D not resolved. The germline V and J ends were trimmed by 6 bases and 6 bases, with 14 bases remaining between them. Germline loops: CDR1 MNHNS, CDR2 SASEGT. This CDR3 spans 14 amino acids. CDR3 amino acids: CASRKDLNDEKLFF. For the CDR3, the DNA is TGTGCCAGCAGGAAGGACCTAAATGATGAAAAACTGTTTTTT.

V gene TRBV29-1 combines with J gene TRBJ1-5; a weak D match, TRBD1 (5 bases). The CDR3 is 12 residues long. CDR1 is SQVTM and CDR2 is ANQGSEA in the germline V gene. V gave up 4 bases and J gave up 4 bases, with 8 bases separating them. The CDR3 here is CSVGQGNQPQHF. CDR3 DNA sequence: TGCAGCGTTGGGCAGGGAAATCAGCCCCAGCATTTT.

This clonotype has a handful of counts. The CDR3 here is CASTELEQYF. Written as DNA, the CDR3 is TGTGCCAGCACTGAACTCGAGCAGTACTTC. This chain connects TRBV28 to TRBJ2-7; D is undetermined. V lost 7 bases to trimming and J lost 6 bases, with 7 bases between them. From germline, CDR1 is MDHEN and CDR2 SYDVKM. The CDR3 consists of 10 residues.

This chain uses TRBV7-2 with TRBJ1-1; 7 bases are shared with TRBD1. In germline, CDR1 is SGHTA, CDR2 FQGNSA. The CDR3 covers 12 residues. Trimming took 2 bases from V and 10 from J; bases not matched to a gene: 4. The CDR3 reads CASSLTGVGAFF. In DNA form, the CDR3 reads TGTGCCAGCAGCTTAACAGGGGTCGGAGCTTTCTTT.

This clonotype has at least ten counts. The chain joins TRBV7-3 to TRBJ2-6; unclear D gene. CDR3 length: 17 residues. The germline V gene encodes CDR1 SGHTA and CDR2 FQGTGA. V shed 2 bases and J shed 0 bases, with 11 bases lying between them. The CDR3, as DNA: TGTGCCAGCAGCTTAGGGCAGATGAGCTCTGGGGCCAACGTCCTGACTTTC. As protein: CASSLGQMSSGANVLTF.

This chain uses TRBV20-1 with TRBJ2-5, with 8 bases lining up with TRBD2. Germline CDR1 DFQATT, CDR2 SNEGSKA (reference sequence). The CDR3 spans 15 residues. V trimming: 5 bases; J trimming: 9 bases; junction bases outside the gene matches: 17. CDR3 DNA sequence: TGCAGTGCTCCTCGGGGAGCGGGAGACGCTGGGGCCCAGTACTTC. Residues: CSAPRGAGDAGAQYF.